This TCR beta chain was recovered during a study of cytomegalovirus exposure and HLA in healthy donors. Study results and limitations: Cytomegalovirus association was listed for about 180 TCR beta chains.

The V gene lost 6 bases and the J gene lost 3 bases, with 16 bases spanning the gap. Looked up from germline, CDR1 is MNHEY and CDR2 is SVGAGI. There are 15 residues in the CDR3. To note about this clone: Antigen specificity is unknown.

Primers for the PCR totalled 60 Vbeta and 13 Jbeta. TCRdb's copy holds only in-frame clones and misses some; the assay was immunoSEQ multiplex PCR. The sample lists 87,000 or so clones; around four fifths were seen once. The receptor was isolated from a middle-aged woman in good health and CMV-seronegative. The chain uses TRBV6-5 and TRBJ2-3, with D perhaps TRBD2 (6 bases). Specimen: PBMCs. The CDR3 loop is CASSPLAAGTDTQYF. DNA of the CDR3: TGTGCCAGCAGCCCGTTAGCGGCGGGGACAGATACGCAGTATTTT.